This record looks at one T cell receptor beta chain sequence and its context. What antigen it recognizes has not been identified. Base-call qualities are not available, and no considerably larger clone is one nucleotide away. The immunoSEQ Assay, a bias-controlled multiplex PCR, was used to amplify TCRbeta CDR3 regions from genomic DNA. Processing in the source paper ran as follows. The number of nucleated cells in each sample was estimated from the amplification of reference gene primers within the assay. Sequence reads were collapsed and filtered to measure the absolute abundance of every unique TCRbeta CDR3 rearrangement. For each sample, productive Simpson clonality was calculated as the square root of Simpson's diversity index across productive rearrangements. TCRdb took this table from immuneACCESS and kept in-frame rearrangements with V and J called. Such tables lack part of the clones; where checked against another copy, unresolved V genes explain under half of the gap, and the rest is unexplained. V and J calls and clone size follow that table, whereas D and trimming were derived from the DNA. In all, the sample holds about 170,000 clones, and around 84% of those were seen once. The biggest ten clones account for about 14% of the sample.

One collaborating source in Seattle enrolled patients while the patients were actively infected and followed the patients over time throughout the course of disease. The collaborating institutions used their own protocols to collect whole blood in K2EDTA tubes. For TCRbeta analysis, collaborators shipped samples as frozen whole blood, isolated PBMCs, or DNA extracted from either of those sample types. This record comes from a study of blood T cell repertoires in COVID-19 (TCRdb year 2020). Broadly, across the study: Samples covering the acute and convalescent phases of COVID-19 were provided by collaborators in the United States, Italy and Spain. Sample metadata almost always included a de-identified subject ID, COVID-19 status, age in years and sex. Where available, HLA class I and class II types were obtained from metadata supplied by the sample provider rather than from assay-based typing. The prospective study material was composed of cDNA or gDNA derived from T cells, B-cell-depleted T cells, or PBMCs. The repertoires were released in a freely available public database intended as a resource for research on the immune response to SARS-CoV-2. Samples were obtained from the ongoing ImmuneRACE study (first 160 participants) and from about 1,300 subjects provided by 6 global collaborators. Subjects who had been exposed to COVID-19, were actively infected with it, or had recovered from it provided the deeply sampled blood TCRbeta repertoires that made up the dataset.

V ends up 0 bases short and J 2 bases short, with an unmatched junction base count of 8. The germline V gene encodes CDR1 SGHKS and CDR2 YYEKEE (reference sequence). The CDR3 has 16 amino acids, counting the end cysteine and phenylalanine. The CDR3 DNA has 48 bases and is translated from base 1. What the research found in general, with its limitations: Clinical and demographic metadata were provided uncurated, with the amount varying by source and participant.

The sample was peripheral blood. The receptor was isolated from an older woman with COVID-19, enrolled during active disease. The rearrangement joined TRBV5-5 to TRBJ2-7; the central 7 bases match TRBD1. In nucleotides, the sequence is TGTGCCAGCAGCTTGGGGCCGGGACAGAGGGCCTACGAGCAGTACTTC. This yields the protein CASSLGPGQRAYEQYF.